This T cell receptor beta chain was obtained from a study of control samples from healthy donors and cancer patients. Sequencing used immunoSEQ multiplex PCR; TCRdb keeps in-frame clones, though not all of them. This repertoire shows roughly 150,000 clones, approximately 91% found once; its top ten account for 4% to 5.5%. This CDR3 has 17 amino acids. Per the germline V gene, CDR1 is SGDLS and CDR2 is YYNGEE. V gave up 0 bases and J gave up 2 bases, with 17 bases separating them. The TCR was taken from a man younger than 45 in good health. V is TRBV9 and J is TRBJ1-2; D is uncertain. The sequenced sample was blood. The CDR3 sequence is CASSVAAGLLSNYGYTF. CDR3 in DNA: TGTGCCAGCAGCGTAGCCGCTGGGCTTTTATCGAACTATGGCTACACCTTC.